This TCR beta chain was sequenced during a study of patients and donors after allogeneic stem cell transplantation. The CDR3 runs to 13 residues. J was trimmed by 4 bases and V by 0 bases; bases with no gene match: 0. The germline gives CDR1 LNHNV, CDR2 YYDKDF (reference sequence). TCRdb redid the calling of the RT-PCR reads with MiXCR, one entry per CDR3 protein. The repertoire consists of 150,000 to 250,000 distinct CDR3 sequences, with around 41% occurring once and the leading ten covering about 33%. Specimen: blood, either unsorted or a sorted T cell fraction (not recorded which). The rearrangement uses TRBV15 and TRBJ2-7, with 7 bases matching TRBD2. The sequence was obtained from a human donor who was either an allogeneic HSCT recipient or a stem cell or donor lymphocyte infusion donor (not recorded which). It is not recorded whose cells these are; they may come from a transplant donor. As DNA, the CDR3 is TGTGCCACCAGCAGAGAACTAGCGTACGAGCAGTACTTC. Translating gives CATSRELAYEQYF.